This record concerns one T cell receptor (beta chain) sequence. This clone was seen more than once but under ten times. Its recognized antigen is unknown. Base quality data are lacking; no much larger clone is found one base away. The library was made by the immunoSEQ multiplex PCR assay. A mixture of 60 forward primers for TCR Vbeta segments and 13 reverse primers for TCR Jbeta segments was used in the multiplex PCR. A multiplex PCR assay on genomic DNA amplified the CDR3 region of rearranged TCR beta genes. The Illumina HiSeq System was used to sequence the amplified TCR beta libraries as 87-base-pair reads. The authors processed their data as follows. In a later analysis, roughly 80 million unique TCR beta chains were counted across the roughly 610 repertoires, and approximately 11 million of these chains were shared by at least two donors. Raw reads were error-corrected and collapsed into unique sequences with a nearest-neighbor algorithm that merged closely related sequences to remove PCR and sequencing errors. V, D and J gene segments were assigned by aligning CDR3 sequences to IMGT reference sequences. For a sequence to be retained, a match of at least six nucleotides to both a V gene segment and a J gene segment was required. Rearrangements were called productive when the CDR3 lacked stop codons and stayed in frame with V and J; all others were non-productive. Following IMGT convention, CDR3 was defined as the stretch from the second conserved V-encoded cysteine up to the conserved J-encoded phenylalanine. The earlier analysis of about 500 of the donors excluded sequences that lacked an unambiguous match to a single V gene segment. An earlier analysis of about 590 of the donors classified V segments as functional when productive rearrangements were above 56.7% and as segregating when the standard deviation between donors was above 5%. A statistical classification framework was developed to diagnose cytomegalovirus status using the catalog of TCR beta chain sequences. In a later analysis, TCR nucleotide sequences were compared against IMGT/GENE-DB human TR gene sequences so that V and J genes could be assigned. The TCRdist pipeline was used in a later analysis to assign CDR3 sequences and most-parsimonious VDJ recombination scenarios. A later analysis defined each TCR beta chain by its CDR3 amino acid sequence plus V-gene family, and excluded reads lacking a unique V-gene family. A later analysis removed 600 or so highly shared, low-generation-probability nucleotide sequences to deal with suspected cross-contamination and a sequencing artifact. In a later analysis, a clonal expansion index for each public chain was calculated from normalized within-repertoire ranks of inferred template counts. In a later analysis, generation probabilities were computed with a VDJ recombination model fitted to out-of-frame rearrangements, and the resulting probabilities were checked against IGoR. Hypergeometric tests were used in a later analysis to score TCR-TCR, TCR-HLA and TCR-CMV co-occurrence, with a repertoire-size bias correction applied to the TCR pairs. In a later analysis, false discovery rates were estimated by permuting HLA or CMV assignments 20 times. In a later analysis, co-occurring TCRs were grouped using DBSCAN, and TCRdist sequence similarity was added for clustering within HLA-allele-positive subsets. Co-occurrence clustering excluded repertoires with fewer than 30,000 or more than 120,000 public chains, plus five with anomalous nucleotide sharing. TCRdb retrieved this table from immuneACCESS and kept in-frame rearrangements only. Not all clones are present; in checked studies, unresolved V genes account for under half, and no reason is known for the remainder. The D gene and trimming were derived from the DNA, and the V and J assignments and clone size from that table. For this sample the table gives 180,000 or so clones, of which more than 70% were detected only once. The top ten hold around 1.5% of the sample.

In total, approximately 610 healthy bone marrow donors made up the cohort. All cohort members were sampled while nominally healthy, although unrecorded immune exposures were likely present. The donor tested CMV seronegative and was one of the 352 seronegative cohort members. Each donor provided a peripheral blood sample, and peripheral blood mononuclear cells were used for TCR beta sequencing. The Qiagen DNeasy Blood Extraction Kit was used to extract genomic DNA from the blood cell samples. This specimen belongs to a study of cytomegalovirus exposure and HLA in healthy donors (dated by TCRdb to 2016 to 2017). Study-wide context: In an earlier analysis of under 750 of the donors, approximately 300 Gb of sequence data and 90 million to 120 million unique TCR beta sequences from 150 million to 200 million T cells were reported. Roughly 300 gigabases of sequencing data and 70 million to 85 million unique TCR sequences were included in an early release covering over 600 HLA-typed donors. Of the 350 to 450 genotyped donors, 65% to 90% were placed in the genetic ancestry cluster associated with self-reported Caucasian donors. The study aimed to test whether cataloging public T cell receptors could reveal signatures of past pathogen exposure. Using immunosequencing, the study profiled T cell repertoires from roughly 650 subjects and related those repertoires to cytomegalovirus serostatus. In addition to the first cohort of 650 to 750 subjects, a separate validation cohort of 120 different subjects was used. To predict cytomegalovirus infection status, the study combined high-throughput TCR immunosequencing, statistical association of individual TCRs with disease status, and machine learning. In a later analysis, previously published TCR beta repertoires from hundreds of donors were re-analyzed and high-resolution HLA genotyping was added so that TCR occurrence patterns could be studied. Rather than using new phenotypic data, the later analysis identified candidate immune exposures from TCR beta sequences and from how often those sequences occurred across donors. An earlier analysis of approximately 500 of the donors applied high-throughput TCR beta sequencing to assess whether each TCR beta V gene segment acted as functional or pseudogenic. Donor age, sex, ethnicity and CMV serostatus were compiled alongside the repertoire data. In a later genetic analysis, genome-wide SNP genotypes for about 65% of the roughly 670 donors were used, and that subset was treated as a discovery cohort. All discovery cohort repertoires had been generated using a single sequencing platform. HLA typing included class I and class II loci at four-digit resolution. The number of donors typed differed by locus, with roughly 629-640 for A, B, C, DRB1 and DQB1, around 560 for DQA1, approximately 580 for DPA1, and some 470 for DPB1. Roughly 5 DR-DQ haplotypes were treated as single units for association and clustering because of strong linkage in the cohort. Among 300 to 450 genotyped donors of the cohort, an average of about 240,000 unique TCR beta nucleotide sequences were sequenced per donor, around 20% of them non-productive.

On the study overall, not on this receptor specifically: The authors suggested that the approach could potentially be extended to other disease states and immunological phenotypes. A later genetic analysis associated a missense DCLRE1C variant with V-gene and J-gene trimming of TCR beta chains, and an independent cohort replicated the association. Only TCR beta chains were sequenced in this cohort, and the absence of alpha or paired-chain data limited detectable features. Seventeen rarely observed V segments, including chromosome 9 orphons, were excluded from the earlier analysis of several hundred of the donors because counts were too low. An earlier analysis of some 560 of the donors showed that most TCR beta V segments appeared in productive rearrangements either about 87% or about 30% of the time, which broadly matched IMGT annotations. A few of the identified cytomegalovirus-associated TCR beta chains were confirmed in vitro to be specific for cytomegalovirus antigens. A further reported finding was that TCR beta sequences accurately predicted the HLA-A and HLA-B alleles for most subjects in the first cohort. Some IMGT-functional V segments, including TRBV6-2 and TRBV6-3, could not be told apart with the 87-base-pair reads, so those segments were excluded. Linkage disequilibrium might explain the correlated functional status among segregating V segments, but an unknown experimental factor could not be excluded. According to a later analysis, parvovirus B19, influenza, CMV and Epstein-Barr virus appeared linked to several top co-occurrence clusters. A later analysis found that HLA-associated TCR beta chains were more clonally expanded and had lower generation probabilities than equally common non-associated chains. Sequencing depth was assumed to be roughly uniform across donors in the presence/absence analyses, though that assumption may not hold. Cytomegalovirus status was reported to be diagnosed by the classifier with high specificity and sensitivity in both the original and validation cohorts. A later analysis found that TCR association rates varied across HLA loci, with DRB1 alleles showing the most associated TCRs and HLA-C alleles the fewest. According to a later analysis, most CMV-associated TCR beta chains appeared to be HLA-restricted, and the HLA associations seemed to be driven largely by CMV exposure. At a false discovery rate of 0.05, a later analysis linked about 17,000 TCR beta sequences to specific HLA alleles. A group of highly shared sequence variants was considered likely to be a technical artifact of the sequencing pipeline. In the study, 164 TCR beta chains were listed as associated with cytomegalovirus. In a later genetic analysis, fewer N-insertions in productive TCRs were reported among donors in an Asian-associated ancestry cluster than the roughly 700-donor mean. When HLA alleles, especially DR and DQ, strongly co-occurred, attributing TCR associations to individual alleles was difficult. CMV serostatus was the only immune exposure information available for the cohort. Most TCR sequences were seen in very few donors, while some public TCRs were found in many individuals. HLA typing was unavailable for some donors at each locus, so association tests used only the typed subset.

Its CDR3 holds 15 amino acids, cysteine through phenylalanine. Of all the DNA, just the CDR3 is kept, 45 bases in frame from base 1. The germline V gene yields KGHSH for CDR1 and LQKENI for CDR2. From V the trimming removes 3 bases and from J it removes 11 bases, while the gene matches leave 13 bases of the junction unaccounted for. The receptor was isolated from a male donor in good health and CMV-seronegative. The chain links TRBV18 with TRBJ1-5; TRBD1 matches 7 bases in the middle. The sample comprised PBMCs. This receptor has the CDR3 CASSPTGQPFEAQHF. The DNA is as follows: TGTGCCAGCTCACCTACGGGACAGCCCTTTGAGGCCCAGCATTTT.